Listed below are T cell receptor beta chains from one sample, sequenced in a study of tumor and adjacent non-tumor tissue in lung cancer. One entry per CDR3 protein, called by TCRdb with MiXCR from the multiplex PCR reads. The sample holds approximately 75,000 distinct CDR3 sequences, over 75% seen once. The specimen was lung tumor tissue. The receptors stem from a woman aged 45-65 years with non-small cell lung cancer. Each CDR3 is given without its conserved first and last residue. A D gene is named only where the DNA matches it firmly.

j_gene: TRBJ2-1; v_gene: TRBV6-1; d_gene: TRBD1; CDR3aa: ASSEITGTGGSGQF
j_gene: TRBJ2-2; v_gene: TRBV14; d_gene: NA; CDR3aa: ASNQELNTGELF
j_gene: TRBJ2-7; v_gene: TRBV29-1; d_gene: TRBD1; CDR3aa: SVLRTGNGYEHY
j_gene: TRBJ2-7; v_gene: TRBV11-2; d_gene: NA; CDR3aa: TSSRMRYRTYEQY
j_gene: TRBJ2-3; v_gene: TRBV10-2; d_gene: NA; CDR3aa: ASTPDNWLNTQY
j_gene: TRBJ1-5; v_gene: TRBV11-2; d_gene: NA; CDR3aa: ISSLEGLGNQPQL
j_gene: TRBJ2-2; v_gene: TRBV4-1; d_gene: NA; CDR3aa: ASSQEGGLVTGEPF
j_gene: TRBJ2-7; v_gene: TRBV5-1; d_gene: TRBD1; CDR3aa: ASGLRDLQTGMREEQY
j_gene: TRBJ2-1; v_gene: TRBV6-1; d_gene: NA; CDR3aa: DSNEGSPGHIPKSSYNEQF
j_gene: TRBJ2-5; v_gene: TRBV11-2; d_gene: NA; CDR3aa: VSSVPVSPETQY
j_gene: TRBJ2-2; v_gene: TRBV6-5; d_gene: NA; CDR3aa: ISNGFEGASGEMF
j_gene: TRBJ2-3; v_gene: TRBV19; d_gene: NA; CDR3aa: ASSIFAADEYGTDTQY
j_gene: TRBJ2-3; v_gene: TRBV2; d_gene: NA; CDR3aa: ASSEASTC
j_gene: TRBJ1-2; v_gene: TRBV29-1; d_gene: NA; CDR3aa: SVEGEEYGHT